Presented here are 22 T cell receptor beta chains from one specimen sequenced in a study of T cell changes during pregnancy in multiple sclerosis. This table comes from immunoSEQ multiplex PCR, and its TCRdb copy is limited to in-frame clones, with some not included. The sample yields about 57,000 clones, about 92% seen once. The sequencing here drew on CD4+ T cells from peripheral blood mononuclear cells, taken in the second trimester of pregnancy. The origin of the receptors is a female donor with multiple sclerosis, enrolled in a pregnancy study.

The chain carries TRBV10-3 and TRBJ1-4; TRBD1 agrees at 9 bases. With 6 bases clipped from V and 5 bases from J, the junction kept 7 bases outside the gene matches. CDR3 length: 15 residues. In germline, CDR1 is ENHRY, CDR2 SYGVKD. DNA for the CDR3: TGTGCCATCAGCCAAACAGGGGGCGCGAATGAAAAACTGTTTTTT. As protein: CAISQTGGANEKLFF.

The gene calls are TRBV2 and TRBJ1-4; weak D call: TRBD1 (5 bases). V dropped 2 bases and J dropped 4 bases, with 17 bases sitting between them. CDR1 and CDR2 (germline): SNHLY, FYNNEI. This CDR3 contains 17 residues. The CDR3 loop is CASSEQRDAGLNEKLFF. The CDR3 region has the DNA TGTGCCAGCAGTGAACAAAGGGATGCAGGGCTTAATGAAAAACTGTTTTTT. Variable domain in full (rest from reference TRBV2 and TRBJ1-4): EPEVTQTPSHQVTQMGQEVILRCVPISNHLYFYWYRQILGQKVEFLVSFYNNEISEKSEIFDDQFSVERPDGSNFTLKIRSTKLEDSAMYFCASSEQRDAGLNEKLFFGSGTQLSVL.

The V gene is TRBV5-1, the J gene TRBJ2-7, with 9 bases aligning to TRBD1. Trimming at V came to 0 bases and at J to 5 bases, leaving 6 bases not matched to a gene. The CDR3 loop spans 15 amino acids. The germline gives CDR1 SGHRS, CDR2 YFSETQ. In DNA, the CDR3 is TGCGCCAGCAGCTTGGGGGGACAGGGAAAGAACGAGCAGTACTTC. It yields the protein CASSLGGQGKNEQYF.

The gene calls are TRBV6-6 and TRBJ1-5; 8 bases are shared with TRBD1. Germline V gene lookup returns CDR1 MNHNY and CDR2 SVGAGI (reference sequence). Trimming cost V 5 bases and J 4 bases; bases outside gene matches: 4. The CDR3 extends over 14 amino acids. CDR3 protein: CASSSRQGNQPQHF. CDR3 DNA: TGTGCCAGCAGTAGCCGACAGGGGAATCAGCCCCAGCATTTT.

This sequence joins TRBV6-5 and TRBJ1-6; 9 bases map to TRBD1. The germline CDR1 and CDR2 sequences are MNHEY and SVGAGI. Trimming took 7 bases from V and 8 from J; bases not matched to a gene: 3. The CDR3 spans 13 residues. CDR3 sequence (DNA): TGTGCCAGCACCAGACAGGGGGATTCACCCCTCCACTTT. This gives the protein CASTRQGDSPLHF.

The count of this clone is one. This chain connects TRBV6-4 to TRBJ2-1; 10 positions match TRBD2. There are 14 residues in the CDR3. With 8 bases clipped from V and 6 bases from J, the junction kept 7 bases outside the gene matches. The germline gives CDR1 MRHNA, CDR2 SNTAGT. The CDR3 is CASAEREGGNEQFF. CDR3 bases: TGTGCCAGCGCAGAGCGGGAGGGTGGCAATGAGCAGTTCTTC.

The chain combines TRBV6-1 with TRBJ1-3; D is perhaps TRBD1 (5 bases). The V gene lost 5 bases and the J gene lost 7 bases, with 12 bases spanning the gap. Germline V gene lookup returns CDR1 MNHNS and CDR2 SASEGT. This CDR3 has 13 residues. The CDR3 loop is CASSSREGNTIYF. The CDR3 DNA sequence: TGTGCCAGCAGTTCACGGGAGGGGAACACCATATATTTT.

Here the CDR3 DNA reads TGTGCCAGCTCTCCTACAGGGGGGACTGAAGCTTTCTTT. This sequence encodes CASSPTGGTEAFF. This chain uses TRBV18 with TRBJ1-1; TRBD1 matches at 8 bases. CDR1 and CDR2 (germline): KGHSH, LQKENI. After removal of 6 bases from V and 5 bases from J, the junction contained 5 bases not matched to a gene. CDR3 length: 13 residues.

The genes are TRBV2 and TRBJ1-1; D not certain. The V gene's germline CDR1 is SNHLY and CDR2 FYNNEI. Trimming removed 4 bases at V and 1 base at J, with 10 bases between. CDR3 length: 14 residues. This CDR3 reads CASSVEPPNTEAFF. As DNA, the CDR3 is TGTGCCAGCAGTGTCGAGCCCCCGAACACTGAAGCTTTCTTT.

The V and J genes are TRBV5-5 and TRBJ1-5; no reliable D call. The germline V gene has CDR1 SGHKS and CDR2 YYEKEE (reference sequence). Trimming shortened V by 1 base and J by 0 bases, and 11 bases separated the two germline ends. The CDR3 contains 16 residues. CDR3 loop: CASSLFASHSNQPQHF. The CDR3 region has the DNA TGTGCCAGCAGCTTGTTTGCAAGCCATAGCAATCAGCCCCAGCATTTT.

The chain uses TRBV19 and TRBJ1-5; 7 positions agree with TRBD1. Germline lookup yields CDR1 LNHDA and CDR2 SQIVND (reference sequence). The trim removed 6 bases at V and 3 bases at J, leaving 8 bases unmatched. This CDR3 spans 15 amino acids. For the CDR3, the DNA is TGTGCCAGTAGCAGACGAACAGGGGTCAATCAGCCCCAGCATTTT. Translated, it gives CASSRRTGVNQPQHF.

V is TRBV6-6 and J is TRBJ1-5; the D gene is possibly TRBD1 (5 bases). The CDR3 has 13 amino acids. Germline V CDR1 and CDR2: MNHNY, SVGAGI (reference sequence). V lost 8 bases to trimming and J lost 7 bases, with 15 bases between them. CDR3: CASRSTEGQPQHF. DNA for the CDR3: TGTGCCAGCCGTTCGACAGAAGGACAGCCCCAGCATTTT.

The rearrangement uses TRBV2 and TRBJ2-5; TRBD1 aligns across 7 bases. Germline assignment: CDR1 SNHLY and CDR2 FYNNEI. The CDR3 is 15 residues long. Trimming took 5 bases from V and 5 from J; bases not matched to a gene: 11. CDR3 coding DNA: TGTGCCAGCAGTCGATCAGGACAGGAATACGAGACCCAGTACTTC. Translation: CASSRSGQEYETQYF.

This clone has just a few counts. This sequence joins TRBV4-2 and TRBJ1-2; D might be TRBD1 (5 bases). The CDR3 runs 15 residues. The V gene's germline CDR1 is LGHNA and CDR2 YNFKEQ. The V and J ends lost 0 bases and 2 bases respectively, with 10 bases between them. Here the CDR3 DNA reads TGTGCCAGCAGCCAAGAGATGGCAGGGAACTATGGCTACACCTTC. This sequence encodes CASSQEMAGNYGYTF.

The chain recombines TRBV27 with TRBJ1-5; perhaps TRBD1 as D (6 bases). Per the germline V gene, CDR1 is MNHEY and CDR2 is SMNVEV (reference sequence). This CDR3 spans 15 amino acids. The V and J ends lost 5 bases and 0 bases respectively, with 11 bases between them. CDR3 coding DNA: TGTGCCAGCAGTATTTCAGGGGATAGCAATCAGCCCCAGCATTTT. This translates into CASSISGDSNQPQHF.

CDR3 amino acids: CASSIRTPGQGARGYTF. The CDR3 nucleotides read TGTGCCAGTAGTATCCGTACACCGGGACAGGGGGCGCGGGGCTACACCTTC. The genes are TRBV19 and TRBJ1-2; 12 nucleotides match TRBD1. Germline CDR1 is LNHDA and CDR2 is SQIVND (reference sequence). The CDR3 totals 17 residues. J was trimmed by 8 bases and V by 3 bases; bases with no gene match: 13.

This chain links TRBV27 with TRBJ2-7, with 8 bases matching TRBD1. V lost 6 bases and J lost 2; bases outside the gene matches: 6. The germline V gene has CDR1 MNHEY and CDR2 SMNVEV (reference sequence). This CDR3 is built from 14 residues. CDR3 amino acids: CASSLTGVTYEQYF. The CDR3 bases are TGTGCCAGCAGCCTGACAGGGGTAACCTACGAGCAGTACTTC.

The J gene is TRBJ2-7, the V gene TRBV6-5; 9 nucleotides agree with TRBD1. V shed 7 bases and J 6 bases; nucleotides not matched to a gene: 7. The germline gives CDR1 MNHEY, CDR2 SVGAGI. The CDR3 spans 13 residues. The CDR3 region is CASTEDRGAEQYF. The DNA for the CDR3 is TGTGCCAGCACCGAGGACAGGGGTGCCGAGCAGTACTTC.

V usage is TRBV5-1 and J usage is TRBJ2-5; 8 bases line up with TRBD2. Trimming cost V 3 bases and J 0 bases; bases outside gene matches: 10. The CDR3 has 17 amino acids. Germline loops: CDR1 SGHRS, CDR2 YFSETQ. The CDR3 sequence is CASSSVSPAGDQETQYF. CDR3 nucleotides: TGCGCCAGCAGCTCCGTCAGTCCAGCGGGGGACCAAGAGACCCAGTACTTC.

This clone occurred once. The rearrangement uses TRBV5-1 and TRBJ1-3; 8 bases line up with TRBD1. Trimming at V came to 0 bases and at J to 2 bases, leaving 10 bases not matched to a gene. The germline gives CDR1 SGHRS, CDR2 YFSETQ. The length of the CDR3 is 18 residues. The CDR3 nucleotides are TGCGCCAGCAGCTTGGGCCAGGGGGCAAAGTGGGCTGGAAACACCATATATTTT. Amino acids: CASSLGQGAKWAGNTIYF.

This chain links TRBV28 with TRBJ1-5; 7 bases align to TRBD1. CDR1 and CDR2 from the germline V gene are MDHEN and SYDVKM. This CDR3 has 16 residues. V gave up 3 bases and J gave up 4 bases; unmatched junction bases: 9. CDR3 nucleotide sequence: TGTGCCAGCAGTTTCACTTCCCCGGGACAGAATCAGCCCCAGCATTTT. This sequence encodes CASSFTSPGQNQPQHF.

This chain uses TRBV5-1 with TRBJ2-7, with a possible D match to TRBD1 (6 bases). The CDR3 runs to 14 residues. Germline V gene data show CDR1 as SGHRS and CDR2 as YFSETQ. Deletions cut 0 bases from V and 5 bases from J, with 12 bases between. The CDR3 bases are TGCGCCAGCAGCTTGGAGGGCAGGGGAGACGAGCAGTACTTC. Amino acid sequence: CASSLEGRGDEQYF.